This passage covers 8 T cell receptor beta chains from one sample sequenced in a study of blood T cell repertoires in COVID-19. The data were produced by immunoSEQ multiplex PCR, yet TCRdb's version contains in-frame clones alone and is incomplete. The sample consists of about 120,000 clones, 80% to 90% of them appearing once. Sequencing was carried out using peripheral blood. The origin of the receptors is a human donor in a cohort sampled during active COVID-19.

Written as DNA, the CDR3 is TGTGCCAGCAGTCAGCCGGGACAGAGACTCTATGGCTACACCTTC. Residues: CASSQPGQRLYGYTF. The chain is built from TRBV28 and TRBJ1-2; 7 nucleotides align to TRBD1. The length of the CDR3 is 15 residues. V was pared by 5 bases and J by 4 bases, with 10 bases of the junction left unmatched. Germline-derived CDR1 and CDR2 are MDHEN and SYDVKM.

The chain links TRBV30 to TRBJ1-6, with 7 nucleotides matching TRBD1. Germline V gene lookup returns CDR1 GTSNPN and CDR2 SVGIG (reference sequence). This CDR3 is built from 16 residues. The V segment lost 3 bases and the J segment 8 bases; nucleotides outside the gene matches: 13. The CDR3 DNA reads as TGTGCCTGGAGGCGAGGACAGGCCCTAATTGATTCACCCCTCCACTTT. This encodes CAWRRGQALIDSPLHF.

The V call is TRBV27, the J call TRBJ2-6; tentatively, D is TRBD1 (5 bases). Germline loops: CDR1 MNHEY, CDR2 SMNVEV (reference sequence). The CDR3 has 16 residues. V lost 4 bases, J lost 0 bases, and 10 bases lay in between. The CDR3 nucleotides are TGTGCCAGCAGTTCTGGACACACCTCTGGGGCCAACGTCCTGACTTTC. Amino acid sequence: CASSSGHTSGANVLTF.

This clone was recorded a few times. V and J are TRBV18 and TRBJ1-3, with TRBD1 matching over 10 bases. The V gene's germline CDR1 is KGHSH and CDR2 LQKENI. CDR3 size: 16 residues. Trimming at V came to 5 bases and at J to 0 bases, leaving 4 bases not matched to a gene. The CDR3 reads CASSYRDRGSGNTIYF. CDR3 sequence (DNA): TGTGCCAGCTCATACCGGGACAGGGGCTCTGGAAACACCATATATTTT.

This clone turned up a few times. V usage is TRBV3-1 (or the pseudogene TRBV3-2) and J usage is TRBJ1-2; D gene ambiguous. This CDR3 is 17 amino acids long. Germline V gene lookup returns CDR1 LGHDT and CDR2 YNNKEL (reference sequence). V shed 2 bases and J shed 1 base, with 17 bases lying between them. CDR3 region: CASSQLVARGFNYGYTF. CDR3 DNA: TGTGCCAGCAGCCAATTGGTGGCCCGAGGGTTTAACTATGGCTACACCTTC.

The CDR3 DNA is TGTGCCAGCAGCCCCGAGGGCCTAGCGGGAGTTAGTAGCACAGATACGCAGTATTTT. Encoded protein: CASSPEGLAGVSSTDTQYF. The chain has TRBV5-4 and TRBJ2-3; 10 nucleotides line up with TRBD2. The CDR3 is 19 residues long. CDR1 and CDR2 (germline): SGHNT, YYREEE (reference sequence). V dropped 4 bases and J dropped 0; count of bases not matched to a gene: 14.

The J gene is TRBJ1-6, the V gene TRBV28, with a possible D match to TRBD1 (5 bases). V dropped 2 bases and J dropped 0 bases, with 8 bases sitting between them. The CDR3 is 16 residues long. From germline, CDR1 is MDHEN and CDR2 SYDVKM. CDR3 loop: CASSLPGGSYNSPLHF. As DNA, the CDR3 is TGTGCCAGCAGTTTACCGGGGGGCTCCTATAATTCACCCCTCCACTTT.

V usage is TRBV28 and J usage is TRBJ1-1; the D gene is possibly TRBD1 (6 bases). V gave up 6 bases and J gave up 6 bases, with 14 bases separating them. The CDR3 extends over 13 amino acids. Per germline, CDR1 MDHEN and CDR2 SYDVKM. The CDR3: CASRTGGAAEAFF. CDR3 bases: TGTGCCAGCAGGACTGGGGGGGCCGCTGAAGCTTTCTTT.